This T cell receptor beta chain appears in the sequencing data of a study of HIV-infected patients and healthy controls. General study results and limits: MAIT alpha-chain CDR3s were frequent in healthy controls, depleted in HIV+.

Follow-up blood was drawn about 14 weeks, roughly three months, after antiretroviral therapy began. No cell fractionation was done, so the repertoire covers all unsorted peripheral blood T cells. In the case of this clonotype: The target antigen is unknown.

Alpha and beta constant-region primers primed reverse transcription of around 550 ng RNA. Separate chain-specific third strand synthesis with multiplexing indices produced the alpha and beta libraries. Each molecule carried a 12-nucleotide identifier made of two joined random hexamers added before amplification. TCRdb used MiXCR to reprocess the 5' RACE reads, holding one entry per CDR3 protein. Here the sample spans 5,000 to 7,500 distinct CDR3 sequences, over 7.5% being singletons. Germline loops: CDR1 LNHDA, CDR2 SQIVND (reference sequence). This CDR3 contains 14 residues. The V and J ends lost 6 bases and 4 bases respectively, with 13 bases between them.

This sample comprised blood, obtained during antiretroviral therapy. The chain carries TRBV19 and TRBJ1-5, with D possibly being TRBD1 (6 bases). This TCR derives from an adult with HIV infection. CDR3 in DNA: TGTGCCAGTAGATGGACAGCCAGAAATCAGCCCCAGCATTTT. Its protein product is CASRWTARNQPQHF.